A single count supports the clone carrying this T cell receptor (beta chain). What it recognizes is unknown. Trimming removed 3 bases from V and 4 bases from J, with 15 bases in between. Germline lookup yields CDR1 GTSNPN and CDR2 SVGIG (reference sequence). The CDR3 extends over 14 amino acids. These data originate in a study of OX40 agonist ivuxolimab in advanced cancers. Study at large: Prior anti-PD-1, anti-PD-L1 or anti-CTLA-4 therapy was allowed; less than 45% had some. General observations from the study: Expanded clones were, on average, more numerous in CD8+ T cells than in CD4+.

The repertoire was sequenced with immunoSEQ multiplex PCR; TCRdb's copy has only in-frame clones and lacks some. Found here are about 36,000 clones, about 81% of them singletons; the top ten hold over 20%. The receptor was derived from an adult with an advanced solid tumor such as melanoma, head and neck, liver or kidney cancer. This specimen was CD4+ or CD8+ T cells sorted from blood, taken in a trial of the OX40 agonist ivuxolimab. The chain carries TRBV30 and TRBJ1-2; tentative D call: TRBD1 (5 bases). The CDR3 sequence is CAWSRLIQGYGYTF. Written as DNA, the CDR3 is TGTGCCTGGAGCCGACTGATCCAGGGCTATGGCTACACCTTC.